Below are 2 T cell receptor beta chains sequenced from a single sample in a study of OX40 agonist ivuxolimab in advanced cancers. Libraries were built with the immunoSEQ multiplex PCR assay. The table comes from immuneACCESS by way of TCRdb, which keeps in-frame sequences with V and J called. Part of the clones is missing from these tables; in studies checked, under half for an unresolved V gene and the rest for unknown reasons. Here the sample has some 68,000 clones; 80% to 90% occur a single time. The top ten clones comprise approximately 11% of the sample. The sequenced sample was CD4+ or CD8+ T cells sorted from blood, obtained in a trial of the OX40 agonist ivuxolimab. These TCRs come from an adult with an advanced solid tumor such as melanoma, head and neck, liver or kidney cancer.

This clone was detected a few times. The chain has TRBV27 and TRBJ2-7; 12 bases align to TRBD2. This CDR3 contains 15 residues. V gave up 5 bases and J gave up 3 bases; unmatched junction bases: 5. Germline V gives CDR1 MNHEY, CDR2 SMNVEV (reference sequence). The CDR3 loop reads CASSRTSGTYYEQYF. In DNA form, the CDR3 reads TGTGCCAGCAGTCGGACTAGCGGGACGTACTACGAGCAGTACTTC.

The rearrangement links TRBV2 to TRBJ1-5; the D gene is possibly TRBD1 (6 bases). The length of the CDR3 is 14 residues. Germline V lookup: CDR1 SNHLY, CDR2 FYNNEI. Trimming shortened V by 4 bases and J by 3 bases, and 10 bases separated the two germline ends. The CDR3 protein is CASSAGQLNQPQHF. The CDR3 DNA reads TGTGCCAGCAGTGCTGGACAGCTCAATCAGCCCCAGCATTTT.